This T cell receptor beta chain was obtained from a study of identical twins. Trimming took 3 bases from V and 7 from J, leaving 13 bases between them. This CDR3 has 14 amino acids. One entry per CDR3 protein results from TCRdb running MiXCR on the 5' RACE reads. The table shows hundreds of thousands of distinct CDR3 sequences, with 15% to 20% occurring only once. This same sample was also taken into another study, of T cells expressing NK-cell markers.

The sequence was collected from a woman between 18 and 29 years old in good health. This chain uses TRBV12-3 or TRBV12-4 with TRBJ2-1; possible D gene TRBD2, 7 bases. Sequencing was done on a sample of PBMCs. This chain's CDR3 is CASSLGGARNEQFF. The CDR3 DNA reads as TGTGCCAGCAGTTTGGGGGGGGCGCGTAATGAGCAGTTCTTC.